The 23 T cell receptor beta chains listed next were all sequenced from one sample in a study of cytomegalovirus exposure and HLA in healthy donors. It was with 60 Vbeta and 13 Jbeta primers that the PCR ran. Assay: immunoSEQ multiplex PCR; the TCRdb copy retains only in-frame clones and omits some. The data show over 150,000 clones, over 75% seen once. Sequenced input: PBMCs. The receptors come from a woman in her late teens or twenties in good health and CMV-seronegative.

This chain connects TRBV2 to TRBJ2-3, with D perhaps matching TRBD1 (6 bases). Germline V gene data show CDR1 as SNHLY and CDR2 as FYNNEI. CDR3 length: 12 residues. Trimming removed 6 bases from V and 7 bases from J, with 11 bases in between. CDR3 bases: TGTGCCAGCAGCGGAACAGGGAATACGCAGTATTTT. Protein: CASSGTGNTQYF. The full variable domain, with the rest looked up from reference TRBV2 and TRBJ2-3, is EPEVTQTPSHQVTQMGQEVILRCVPISNHLYFYWYRQILGQKVEFLVSFYNNEISEKSEIFDDQFSVERPDGSNFTLKIRSTKLEDSAMYFCASSGTGNTQYFGPGTRLTVL.

This rearrangement joins TRBV11-2 to TRBJ2-2; D might be TRBD1 (5 bases). Per the germline V gene, CDR1 is SGHAT and CDR2 is FQNNGV. This CDR3 is 12 amino acids long. Deletions cut 5 bases from V and 4 bases from J, with 5 bases between. The CDR3 here is CASSQGTGELFF. Written as DNA, the CDR3 is TGTGCCAGCAGCCAGGGCACCGGGGAGCTGTTTTTT.

The chain combines TRBV28 with TRBJ2-7; TRBD1 matches at 11 bases. There are 14 residues in the CDR3. Germline CDR1 is MDHEN and CDR2 is SYDVKM. V shed 5 bases and J 3 bases; nucleotides not matched to a gene: 3. In DNA form, the CDR3 reads TGTGCCAGCAGTCCGGACAGGGGGCTCTACGAGCAGTACTTC. Protein: CASSPDRGLYEQYF.

This clone occurred once. The chain is built from TRBV7-3 and TRBJ2-6; D remains ambiguous. Trimming took 2 bases from V and 0 from J, leaving 11 bases between them. Germline values: CDR1 SGHTA, CDR2 FQGTGA. This CDR3 spans 17 amino acids. This CDR3 reads CASSLWVSVSGANVLTF. CDR3 nucleotides: TGTGCCAGCAGCTTATGGGTGAGCGTCTCTGGGGCCAACGTCCTGACTTTC.

A single count supports this clone. The gene calls are TRBV5-4 and TRBJ2-7; TRBD2 matches at 8 bases. J was trimmed by 4 bases and V by 0 bases; bases with no gene match: 9. Germline loops: CDR1 SGHNT, CDR2 YYREEE (reference sequence). The CDR3 consists of 16 residues. The CDR3 region is CASSLAGGLGTYEQYF. The CDR3, as DNA: TGTGCCAGCAGCTTGGCGGGAGGGTTGGGGACGTACGAGCAGTACTTC.

This clone was picked up a small number of times. This chain joins TRBV6-5 and TRBJ1-1; 8 bases are a match to TRBD1. Germline V gene sequence: CDR1 MNHEY, CDR2 SVGAGI. With 7 bases clipped from V and 1 base from J, the junction kept 5 bases outside the gene matches. The CDR3 sequence is 14 residues long. The CDR3 here is CASIKTGANTEAFF. CDR3 DNA: TGTGCCAGCATCAAGACAGGGGCGAACACTGAAGCTTTCTTT.

The J gene is TRBJ2-2, the V gene TRBV9; 9 bases are a match to TRBD1. Trimming removed 6 bases from V and 4 bases from J; junction bases left unmatched: 10. Germline loops: CDR1 SGDLS, CDR2 YYNGEE. The CDR3 is 16 residues long. CDR3 amino acids: CASTIRGQGSTGELFF. CDR3 nucleotides: TGTGCCAGCACCATAAGAGGACAGGGGAGCACCGGGGAGCTGTTTTTT.

The chain recombines TRBV7-6 with TRBJ2-1, with TRBD2 identical over 10 bases. With V trimmed by 1 base and J by 8 bases, 5 bases remained unmatched. Germline assignment: CDR1 SGHVS and CDR2 FNYEAQ. There are 15 residues in the CDR3. The CDR3 sequence is CASSLDTGTSDEQFF. The DNA of the CDR3 is TGTGCCAGCAGCTTAGACACCGGGACTAGCGATGAGCAGTTCTTC.

This clone was found once. This sequence joins TRBV6-5 and TRBJ1-4; 9 nucleotides agree with TRBD1. Germline CDR1 reads MNHEY; CDR2 reads SVGAGI. Trimming took 5 bases from V and 16 from J; bases not matched to a gene: 11. The CDR3 is 13 amino acids. The CDR3 DNA is TGTGCCAGCAGTGCCGACCGGGACAGGGTGCAGTTTTTT. Protein sequence: CASSADRDRVQFF.

This chain connects TRBV7-9 to TRBJ2-7; no definite D call. Looked up from germline, CDR1 is SEHNR and CDR2 is FQNEAQ (reference sequence). The CDR3 runs 14 residues. Trimming removed 5 bases from V and 2 bases from J, with 13 bases in between. Written as DNA, the CDR3 is TGTGCCAGCAGCCCAGCTAGTGAAACCTACGAGCAGTACTTC. Residues: CASSPASETYEQYF.

This sequence joins TRBV7-9 and TRBJ1-3, with D unclear. The CDR3 is made up of 15 amino acids. Germline V gene sequence: CDR1 SEHNR, CDR2 FQNEAQ (reference sequence). Trimming stripped 5 bases from V and 0 bases from J, with 11 bases between. The CDR3 sequence is CASSLAGSSGNTIYF. DNA for the CDR3: TGTGCCAGCAGCCTGGCGGGAAGCTCTGGAAACACCATATATTTT.

The V gene is TRBV30, the J gene TRBJ2-1; 8 nucleotides align to TRBD2. CDR3 length: 12 residues. Germline CDR1 and CDR2: GTSNPN and SVGIG (reference sequence). The trim removed 2 bases at V and 10 bases at J, leaving 4 bases unmatched. CDR3 bases: TGTGCCTGGAGTAGCGGGAGAAACGAGCAGTTCTTC. This gives the protein CAWSSGRNEQFF. Full variable domain (rest looked up from reference TRBV30 and TRBJ2-1): SQTIHQWPATLVQPVGSPLSLECTVEGTSNPNLYWYRQAAGRGLQLLFYSVGIGQISSEVPQNLSASRPQDRQFILSSKKLLLSDSGFYLCAWSSGRNEQFFGPGTRLTVL.

This clone was seen a handful of times. This chain uses TRBV10-1 with TRBJ1-2; 7 bases agree with TRBD1. The germline gives CDR1 WNHNN, CDR2 SYGVQD (reference sequence). The CDR3 contains 15 residues. Losses at the gene ends were 4 bases for V and 5 bases for J; bases not matched to a gene: 10. Here the CDR3 reads CASSATGTELYGYTF. The DNA for the CDR3 is TGCGCCAGCAGTGCCACCGGGACAGAACTTTATGGCTACACCTTC.

CDR3 amino acids: CASSLTYRDGELFF. The CDR3 DNA reads TGTGCCAGCAGCTTAACGTACAGGGACGGGGAGCTGTTTTTT. V and J are TRBV7-3 and TRBJ2-2; tentatively, D is TRBD1 (6 bases). The germline gives CDR1 SGHTA, CDR2 FQGTGA. V was trimmed by 0 bases and J by 7 bases, leaving 9 bases between them. The CDR3 has 14 residues.

The CDR3 spells CASSIRKSSYNEQFF. The CDR3 region has the DNA TGTGCCAGCAGCATCAGGAAAAGCTCCTACAATGAGCAGTTCTTC. The V gene is TRBV13, the J gene TRBJ2-1, with no clear D. The CDR3 covers 15 residues. Germline CDR1 is PRHDT and CDR2 is FYEKMQ (reference sequence). Trimming removed 5 bases from V and 0 bases from J, with 11 bases in between.

This chain connects TRBV15 to TRBJ1-1; D is unresolved. CDR1 is LNHNV and CDR2 is YYDKDF in the germline V gene (reference sequence). The CDR3 is 14 residues long. Trimming pared 3 bases from V and 1 base from J, leaving 9 bases between. CDR3 DNA sequence: TGTGCCACCAGCAGGGACGGAGGGAACACTGAAGCTTTCTTT. This codes for CATSRDGGNTEAFF.

This clone was detected only once. V usage is TRBV9 and J usage is TRBJ2-1, with TRBD2 matching over 10 bases. V lost 6 bases to trimming and J lost 4 bases; unmatched junction nucleotides: 7. The CDR3 covers 15 residues. The germline CDR1 and CDR2 sequences are SGDLS and YYNGEE. The CDR3 here is CASTEAGGMYNEQFF. CDR3 sequence (DNA): TGTGCCAGCACAGAAGCGGGGGGGATGTACAATGAGCAGTTCTTC.

The J gene is TRBJ1-2, the V gene TRBV14, with D maybe TRBD1 (5 bases). Germline values: CDR1 SGHDN, CDR2 FVKESK. Between the trimmed V and J ends, which lost 1 base and 7 bases, there was a span of 10 bases. CDR3 size: 13 residues. CDR3 bases: TGTGCCAGCAGCCAAGGGCAGGGCGTTGGCTACACCTTC. This codes for CASSQGQGVGYTF.

V usage is TRBV5-1 and J usage is TRBJ1-1; tentative D call: TRBD1 (5 bases). The ends were cut back, 6 bases at V and 4 bases at J, with 10 bases in the middle. Germline V lookup: CDR1 SGHRS, CDR2 YFSETQ. This CDR3 is built from 12 residues. As DNA, the CDR3 is TGCGCCAGCAAAGGGGCTCCCACTGAAGCTTTCTTT. Protein: CASKGAPTEAFF.

The table lists this clone with a count of one. The rearrangement uses TRBV9 and TRBJ1-2; no clear D. This CDR3 region has 15 residues. Germline V gene data show CDR1 as SGDLS and CDR2 as YYNGEE. Trimming stripped 3 bases from V and 7 bases from J, with 19 bases between. This CDR3 is CASSASVAPTGGYTF. CDR3 nucleotide sequence: TGTGCCAGCAGCGCGAGCGTGGCACCCACCGGTGGCTACACCTTC.

The V call is TRBV10-3, the J call TRBJ1-2; 8 bases line up with TRBD1. From germline, CDR1 is ENHRY and CDR2 SYGVKD. The CDR3 sequence is 15 residues long. V shed 0 bases, J shed 6 bases, and the junction held 6 bases outside the gene matches. The CDR3 sequence is CAISESSGGWDGYTF. DNA of the CDR3: TGTGCCATCAGTGAGTCGTCAGGGGGCTGGGATGGCTACACCTTC.

The chain has TRBV11-2 and TRBJ1-4; 8 nucleotides align to TRBD1. The CDR3 runs to 16 residues. Per the germline V gene, CDR1 is SGHAT and CDR2 is FQNNGV. After removal of 0 bases from V and 11 bases from J, the junction contained 11 bases not matched to a gene. In DNA, the CDR3 is TGTGCCAGCAGCTTAGACAAGAGGACAGGGTATAGCAAACTGTTTTTT. Amino acids: CASSLDKRTGYSKLFF.

J is TRBJ1-3 and V is TRBV7-2, with D possibly being TRBD1 (6 bases). Germline V gene lookup returns CDR1 SGHTA and CDR2 FQGNSA. Trimming pared 1 base from V and 8 bases from J, leaving 9 bases between. CDR3 length equals 13 residues. CDR3 amino acids: CASSLGGGDTIYF. DNA for the CDR3: TGTGCCAGCAGCTTAGGAGGGGGAGACACCATATATTTT.